This is a list of T cell receptor beta chains from one sample in a study of T cells in Graves' hyperthyroidism and ophthalmopathy. One entry per CDR3 protein, called by TCRdb with MiXCR from the multiplex PCR reads. The sample has 500,000 or so distinct CDR3 sequences; under 20% are singletons. Material for sequencing was blood. Every receptor here comes from a woman in her late teens or twenties with Graves' ophthalmopathy. CDR3s include the opening cysteine and the closing phenylalanine or tryptophan. D genes are given only for firm matches. Expanded clones are given a class, and other clones once, few, many or no size at all.

TRBJ2-7 TRBD1 many TRBV5-1 TGCGCCAGCAGCTTACAGGGGGGCTACGAGCAGTACTTC CASSLQGGYEQYF
TRBJ1-6 . many TRBV30 TGTGCCTGGAGTGCCCGACGGAGCTCCTATAATTCACCCCTCCACTTT CAWSARRSSYNSPLHF
TRBJ1-1 . . TRBV7-9 TGTGCCAGCAGTCCTCCCGGGGGAGGCCCTGAAGCTTTCTTT CASSPPGGGPEAFF
TRBJ2-4 TRBD1 many TRBV5-1 TGCGCCAGCAGCTTTGACAGGGGGGACATTCAGTACTTC CASSFDRGDIQYF
TRBJ1-6 TRBD1 . TRBV25-1 TGTGCCAGCAGTGAGTACGGGACAGGAAATTCACCCCTCCACTTT CASSEYGTGNSPLHF
TRBJ2-7 . few TRBV24-1 TGTGCCACCAGTGTTTCAGGGAACGAGCAGTACTTC CATSVSGNEQYF
TRBJ2-7 . . TRBV12-3/TRBV12-4 TGTGCCAGCAGTCTATGGCAGGGGACTTCGAACGAGCAGTACTTC CASSLWQGTSNEQYF
TRBJ1-1 . many TRBV6-1 TGTGCCAGCAGGACGGACACCTACACTGAAGCTTTCTTT CASRTDTYTEAFF
TRBJ2-3 TRBD1 many TRBV24-1 TGTGCCACCAGTGACCAACAGGGGGTTTTTGCAGATACGCAGTATTTT CATSDQQGVFADTQYF
TRBJ2-3 TRBD1 few TRBV28 TGTGCCAGCAGTTTCCCCCGGGACAGGGTTACAGATACGCAGTATTTT CASSFPRDRVTDTQYF
TRBJ2-5 . many TRBV6-1 TGTGCCAGCATGAGGACACCGAAAGAGACCCAGTACTTC CASMRTPKETQYF
TRBJ2-1 TRBD1 few TRBV28 TGTGCCAGCAGACGGGACAGGGGCAACAATGAGCAGTTCTTC CASRRDRGNNEQFF
TRBJ1-5 . many TRBV2 TGTGCCAGCAGTGAATCCGGCAATCAGCCCCAGCATTTT CASSESGNQPQHF
TRBJ1-5 . . TRBV7-3 TGTGCCAGCAGCTTAACGGGGCAGGGCGGTAGCAATCAGCCCCAGCATTTT CASSLTGQGGSNQPQHF
TRBJ1-5 . . TRBV6-1 TGTGCCAGCAGGCCCACAGGGTATCAGCCCCAGCATTTT CASRPTGYQPQHF
TRBJ2-1 . few TRBV27 TGTGCCAGCCCCTTAGATCTTCCTACCTACAATGAGCAGTTCTTC CASPLDLPTYNEQFF
TRBJ1-1 TRBD1 many TRBV2 TGTGCCAGCACTTCGAGCCGCGGGACAGGGGAAGCTTTCTTT CASTSSRGTGEAFF
TRBJ2-1 . . TRBV29-1 TGCAGCGTACGGGACATAGAGGGGTACAATGAGCAGTTCTTC CSVRDIEGYNEQFF
TRBJ2-1 TRBD2 many TRBV2 TGTGCCAGCAGTGAATGGGGCGGGGGACCCCTCAATGAGCAGTTCTTC CASSEWGGGPLNEQFF
TRBJ2-7 . many TRBV6-2/TRBV6-3 TGTGCCAGCAGCTACAGCTCCTACGAGCAGTACTTC CASSYSSYEQYF
TRBJ1-2 TRBD1 many TRBV5-5 TGTGCCAGCAGCTACGGACAGGTCGGGGTATATGGCTACACCTTC CASSYGQVGVYGYTF
TRBJ2-1 TRBD1 few TRBV4-3 TGCGCCAGCAGCCAAGATGGACAGGGGCATTACAATGAGCAGTTCTTC CASSQDGQGHYNEQFF
TRBJ2-2 TRBD2 few TRBV7-3 TGTGCCAGCAGCTTAACCCCCCCGGGACTAGCAGAGAACACCGGGGAGCTGTTTTTT CASSLTPPGLAENTGELFF
TRBJ1-2 . few TRBV4-1 TGCGCCAGCAGCCAGAACGGGGGGTACAAATCTAACTATGGCTACACCTTC CASSQNGGYKSNYGYTF
TRBJ2-7 . many TRBV28 TGTGCCAGCAGCATCGGCGTCCTATCCTACGAGCAGTACTTC CASSIGVLSYEQYF
TRBJ2-3 . few TRBV20-1 TGCAGTGCTAGAGGGAATCAGGGAAGGGCCACAGATACGCAGTATTTT CSARGNQGRATDTQYF
TRBJ2-5 TRBD1 many TRBV12-3/TRBV12-4 TGTGCCAGCAGTAAAGGGACAGGTCAAGAGACCCAGTACTTC CASSKGTGQETQYF
TRBJ1-2 . many TRBV7-9 TGTGCCAGCAGCGAGTTTGGCGGGGGGCTTAACTATGGCTACACCTTC CASSEFGGGLNYGYTF
TRBJ1-2 TRBD1 many TRBV28 TGTGCCAGCAGTTCCACAGGGGGACAGGCGCTACTTAACTATGGCTACACCTTC CASSSTGGQALLNYGYTF
TRBJ2-1 . few TRBV24-1 TGTGCCACCAGTGAAACGGACAGCCCTACGACCTACAATGAGCAGTTCTTC CATSETDSPTTYNEQFF
TRBJ2-5 TRBD2 many TRBV20-1 TGCAGTGCTAGCGGGGGGTTCTCGACGGAGACCCAGTACTTC CSASGGFSTETQYF
TRBJ2-7 . many TRBV27 TGTGCCAGCAGTTCATCGTCGAGGATCGCCTACGAGCAGTACTTC CASSSSSRIAYEQYF
TRBJ2-1 . many TRBV6-2/TRBV6-3 TGTGCCAGCAGTTACAGTAACGGGTATGGTGAGCAGTTCTTC CASSYSNGYGEQFF
TRBJ1-5 . . TRBV19 TGTGCCAGTAGTATGGACAGATACGGCAATCAGCCCCAGCATTTT CASSMDRYGNQPQHF
TRBJ2-2 TRBD2 . TRBV5-5 TGTGCCAGCAGCGCGGGACTAGCGGGAGACGTGGACACCGGGGAGCTGTTTTTT CASSAGLAGDVDTGELFF
TRBJ2-1 TRBD2 . TRBV20-1 TGCAGTGCTAGAGACAGACTTAGCGGGCACTCCTACAATGAGCAGTTCTTC CSARDRLSGHSYNEQFF
TRBJ1-2 TRBD1 many TRBV7-6 TGTGCCAGCAGTTCTCACTCGGACAGGGAGGACTATGGCTACACCTTC CASSSHSDREDYGYTF
TRBJ1-1 . many TRBV27 TGTGCCAGCAGGAAGAGGGCGGATGAAGCTTTCTTT CASRKRADEAFF
TRBJ2-4 . . TRBV30 TGTGCCTGGAGTGTACATATGGGTCGCGATGCCAAAAACATTCAGTACTTC CAWSVHMGRDAKNIQYF
TRBJ2-5 . . TRBV11-2 TGTGCCAGCAGCTTAAACGGGGGGCCGGGGGAGACCCAGTACTTC CASSLNGGPGETQYF
TRBJ1-5 . few TRBV6-1 TGTGCCAGCAGGTATCGCCCCTTCGGCAATCAGCCCCAGCATTTT CASRYRPFGNQPQHF
TRBJ1-5 . many TRBV27 TGTGCCAGCAGTTTACTCGGGTCTCAGCCCCAGCATTTT CASSLLGSQPQHF
TRBJ2-2 TRBD1 many TRBV30 TGTGCCTGCTATACAGGGGGCGCAGGAACCGGGGAGCTGTTTTTT CACYTGGAGTGELFF
TRBJ1-5 TRBD1 . TRBV2 TGTGCCAGCAGTACCGGGACAGGGGAGCAGCCCCAGCATTTT CASSTGTGEQPQHF
TRBJ1-2 . . TRBV15 TGTGCCACCAGCAGAGATAATCACAACGGGGGTGGCTACACCTTC CATSRDNHNGGGYTF